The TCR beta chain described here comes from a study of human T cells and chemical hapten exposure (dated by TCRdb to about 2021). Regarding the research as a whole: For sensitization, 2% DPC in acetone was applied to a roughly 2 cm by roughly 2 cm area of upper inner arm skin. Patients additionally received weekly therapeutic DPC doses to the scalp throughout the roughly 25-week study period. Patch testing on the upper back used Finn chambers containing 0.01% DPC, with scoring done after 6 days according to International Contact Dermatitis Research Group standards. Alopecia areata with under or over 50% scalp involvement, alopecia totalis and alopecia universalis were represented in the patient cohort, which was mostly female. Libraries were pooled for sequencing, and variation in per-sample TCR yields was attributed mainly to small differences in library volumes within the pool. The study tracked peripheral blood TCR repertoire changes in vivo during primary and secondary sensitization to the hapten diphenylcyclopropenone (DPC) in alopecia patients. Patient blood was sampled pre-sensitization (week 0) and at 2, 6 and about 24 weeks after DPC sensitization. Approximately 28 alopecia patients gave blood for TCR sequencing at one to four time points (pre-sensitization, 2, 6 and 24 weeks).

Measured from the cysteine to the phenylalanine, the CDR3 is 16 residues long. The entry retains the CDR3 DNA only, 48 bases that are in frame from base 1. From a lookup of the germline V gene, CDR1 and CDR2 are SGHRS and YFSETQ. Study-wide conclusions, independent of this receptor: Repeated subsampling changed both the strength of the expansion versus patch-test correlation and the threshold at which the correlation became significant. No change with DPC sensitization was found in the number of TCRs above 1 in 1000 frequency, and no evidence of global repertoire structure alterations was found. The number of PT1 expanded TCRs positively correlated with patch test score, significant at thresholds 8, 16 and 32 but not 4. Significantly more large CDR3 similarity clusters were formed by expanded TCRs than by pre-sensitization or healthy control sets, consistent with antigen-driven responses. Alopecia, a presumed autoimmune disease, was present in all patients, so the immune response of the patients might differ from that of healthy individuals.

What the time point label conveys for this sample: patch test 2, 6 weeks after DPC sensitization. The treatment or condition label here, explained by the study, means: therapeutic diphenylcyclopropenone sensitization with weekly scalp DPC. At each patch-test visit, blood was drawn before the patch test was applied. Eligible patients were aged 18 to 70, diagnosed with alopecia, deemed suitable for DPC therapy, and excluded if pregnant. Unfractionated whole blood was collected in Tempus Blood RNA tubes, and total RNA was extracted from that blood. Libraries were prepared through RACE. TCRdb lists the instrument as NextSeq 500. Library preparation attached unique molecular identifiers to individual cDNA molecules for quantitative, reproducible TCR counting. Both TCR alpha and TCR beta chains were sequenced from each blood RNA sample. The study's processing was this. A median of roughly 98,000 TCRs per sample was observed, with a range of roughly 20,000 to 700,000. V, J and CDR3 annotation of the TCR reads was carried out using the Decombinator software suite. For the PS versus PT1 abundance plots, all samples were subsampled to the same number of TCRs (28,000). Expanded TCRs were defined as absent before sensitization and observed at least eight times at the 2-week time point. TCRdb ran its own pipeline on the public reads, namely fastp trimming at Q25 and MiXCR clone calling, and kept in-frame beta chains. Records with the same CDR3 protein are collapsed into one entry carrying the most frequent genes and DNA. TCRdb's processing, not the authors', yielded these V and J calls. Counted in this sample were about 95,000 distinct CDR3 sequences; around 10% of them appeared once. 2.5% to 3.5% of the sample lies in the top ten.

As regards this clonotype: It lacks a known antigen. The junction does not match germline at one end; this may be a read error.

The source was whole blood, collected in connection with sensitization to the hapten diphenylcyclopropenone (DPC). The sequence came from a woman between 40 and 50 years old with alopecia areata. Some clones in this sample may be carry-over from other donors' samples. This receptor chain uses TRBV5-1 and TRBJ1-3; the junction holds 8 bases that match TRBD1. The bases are TGCGCCAGCAGCTCCGGGACAGGCGTAATCGGAAACACCACATATTTT. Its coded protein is CASSSGTGVIGNTTYF.